The 4 T cell receptor beta chains in this list originate from one sample, sequenced in a study of T cells in narcolepsy. Libraries were prepared by immunoSEQ multiplex PCR; TCRdb keeps only in-frame clonotypes and omits some of them. The data hold tens of thousands of clones, with over 75% observed a single time. The source material was memory (CD45RA-) CD4+ T cells from blood. The source is a human donor in good health.

This clone was counted only a few times. CDR3 nucleotide sequence: TGTGCCAGCAGCCGTACTAGCGGGAGGGCCCATGAGCAGTTCTTC. Protein sequence: CASSRTSGRAHEQFF. J is TRBJ2-1 and V is TRBV14, with TRBD2 identical over 13 bases. CDR1 and CDR2 (germline): SGHDN, FVKESK. This CDR3 has 15 amino acids. V lost 4 bases, J lost 8 bases, and 5 bases stayed unmatched. Variable domain in full (rest from reference TRBV14 and TRBJ2-1): EAGVTQFPSHSVIEKGQTVTLRCDPISGHDNLYWYRRVMGKEIKFLLHFVKESKQDESGMPNNRFLAERTGGTYSTLKVQPAELEDSGVYFCASSRTSGRAHEQFFGPGTRLTVL.

This clone showed up just once. V gene TRBV7-8 combines with J gene TRBJ2-2; D is unclear. The CDR3 consists of 14 residues. V shed 5 bases and J shed 1 base, with 8 bases lying between them. Germline assignment: CDR1 SGHVS and CDR2 FQNEAQ. CDR3 residues: CASSAFGNTGELFF. In DNA, the CDR3 is TGTGCCAGCAGCGCGTTCGGGAACACCGGGGAGCTGTTTTTT.

This rearrangement joins TRBV7-6 to TRBJ2-5; tentative D call: TRBD1 (5 bases). The CDR3 contains 14 residues. The V end lost 1 base, the J end lost 4 bases, and 10 bases lay between the germline ends. Germline values: CDR1 SGHVS, CDR2 FNYEAQ. CDR3 amino acids: CASSLGKGRETQYF. As DNA, the CDR3 is TGTGCCAGCAGCTTAGGCAAGGGGCGAGAGACCCAGTACTTC.

The chain employs TRBV9 and TRBJ2-2; 7 positions agree with TRBD2. CDR1 and CDR2 (germline): SGDLS, YYNGEE. V was pared by 0 bases and J by 4 bases, with 3 bases of the junction left unmatched. CDR3 size: 15 residues. The chain's CDR3 is CASSVGWEGTGELFF. The CDR3 nucleotides read TGTGCCAGCAGCGTAGGGTGGGAGGGCACCGGGGAGCTGTTTTTT.